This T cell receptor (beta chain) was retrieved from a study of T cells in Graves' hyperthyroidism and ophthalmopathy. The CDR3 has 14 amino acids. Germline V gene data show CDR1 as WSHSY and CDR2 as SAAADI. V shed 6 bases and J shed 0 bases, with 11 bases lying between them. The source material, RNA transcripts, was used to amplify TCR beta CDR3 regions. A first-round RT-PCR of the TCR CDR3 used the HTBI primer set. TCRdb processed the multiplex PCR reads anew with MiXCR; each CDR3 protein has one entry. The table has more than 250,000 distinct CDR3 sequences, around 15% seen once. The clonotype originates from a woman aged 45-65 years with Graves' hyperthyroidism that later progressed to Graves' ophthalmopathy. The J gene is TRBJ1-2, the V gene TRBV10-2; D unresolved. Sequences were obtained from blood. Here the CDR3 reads CASRGADSNYGYTF. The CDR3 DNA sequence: TGCGCCAGCAGGGGCGCGGATTCTAACTATGGCTACACCTTC.